This T cell receptor beta chain was profiled in a study of blood T cell repertoires in COVID-19. Overall study context: PBMCs, B-cell-depleted T cells, or T cells were the source of the cDNA or gDNA that made up the material.

Here immunoSEQ multiplex PCR was the method, and the copy in TCRdb shows in-frame clones only, minus some. The data show 75,000 to 100,000 clones, around nine tenths seen once. Germline CDR1 reads SGHAT; CDR2 reads FQNNGV. Trimming took 0 bases from V and 4 from J, leaving 13 bases between them. The CDR3 contains 16 residues. The sequence came from a man aged 55 to 70 with acute or convalescent COVID-19. The source material was peripheral blood. The chain combines TRBV11-2 with TRBJ1-3; tentative D call: TRBD1 (5 bases). CDR3: CASSLDRQGTGNTIYF. The DNA of the CDR3 is TGTGCCAGCAGCTTAGATCGGCAGGGTACAGGAAACACCATATATTTT.